This TCR beta chain originates from a study of a mutant IDH1 vaccine in newly diagnosed glioma. TCRdb keeps only in-frame clones here, not all; method: immunoSEQ multiplex PCR. Among 40,000 to 45,000 clones listed, approximately 80% were seen once. The CDR3 loop spans 16 amino acids. The trim removed 1 base at V and 2 bases at J, leaving 3 bases unmatched. Germline V gives CDR1 SGHDT, CDR2 YYEEEE. Noted time point: week 35, safety follow-up. Each dose of the vaccine consisted of 300 ug of mutant IDH1 20-mer peptide, with topical imiquimod. As to this clone: Its specificity is not known.

The receptor's source is a middle-aged woman with glioma. Some clones in this sample may be carry-over from other donors' samples. The V gene is TRBV5-6, the J gene TRBJ1-5; 10 bases match TRBD1. This specimen was PBMCs, taken from a glioma patient whose treatment included an IDH1 peptide vaccine. In DNA form, the CDR3 reads TGTGCCAGCAGCTTGAGTGGGACAGGGGGCAATCAGCCCCAGCATTTT. Its translation is CASSLSGTGGNQPQHF.